A single sample is the source of the 21 T cell receptor beta chains below, sequenced in a study of control samples from healthy donors and cancer patients. Some clones are missing from TCRdb's copy, which holds only in-frame ones; the method was immunoSEQ multiplex PCR. The sample has 120,000 to 150,000 clones; 80% to 95% are singletons. The sample comprised blood. The receptors come from a man younger than 30 in good health.

The V gene is TRBV6-4, the J gene TRBJ1-2; 8 nucleotides agree with TRBD1. Germline trimming cut 3 bases from V and 4 bases from J; bases unmatched to any gene: 7. The CDR3 spans 15 residues. The germline gives CDR1 MRHNA, CDR2 SNTAGT. The CDR3 reads CASSEGQGAGYGYTF. DNA of the CDR3: TGTGCCAGCAGTGAAGGGCAGGGGGCAGGCTATGGCTACACCTTC.

The V and J genes are TRBV7-6 and TRBJ2-7, with D tentatively TRBD1 (6 bases). CDR1 is SGHVS, CDR2 FNYEAQ, per germline. V was clipped by 5 bases and J by 3 bases, with 20 bases between them. The CDR3 contains 16 residues. The CDR3 DNA reads TGTGCCAGCAGCCCGAGCGACGACAGGACGGTCTACGAGCAGTACTTC. Protein sequence: CASSPSDDRTVYEQYF.

This chain links TRBV6-5 with TRBJ1-1; D is possibly TRBD1 (5 bases). Germline V lookup: CDR1 MNHEY, CDR2 SVGAGI. This CDR3 is 11 amino acids long. V lost 10 bases to trimming and J lost 6 bases, with 12 bases between them. DNA for the CDR3: TGTGCCACCCGTCGGGACTCTGAAGCTTTCTTT. Encoded protein: CATRRDSEAFF.

The table lists this clone with a count of one. V usage is TRBV28 and J usage is TRBJ1-1, with TRBD1 matching 11 bases. With 5 bases clipped from V and 4 bases from J, the junction kept 3 bases outside the gene matches. This CDR3 contains 14 residues. Germline V gene sequence: CDR1 MDHEN, CDR2 SYDVKM. CDR3 in DNA: TGTGCCAGCAGTCCGGACAGGGGGCCCACTGAAGCTTTCTTT. Amino acids: CASSPDRGPTEAFF.

This chain joins TRBV28 and TRBJ2-1; TRBD1 matches 8 bases. The CDR3 runs to 17 residues. Trimming removed 5 bases from V and 5 bases from J; junction bases left unmatched: 14. CDR1 and CDR2 (germline): MDHEN, SYDVKM. The chain's CDR3 is CASSRTGSFLHNNEQFF. The DNA of the CDR3 is TGTGCCAGCAGTCGGACAGGGTCCTTCCTGCATAACAATGAGCAGTTCTTC.

The V call is TRBV19, the J call TRBJ2-1; D might be TRBD1 or TRBD2, each matching 6 bases. The germline V gene encodes CDR1 LNHDA and CDR2 SQIVND (reference sequence). This CDR3 region has 12 residues. The V end lost 8 bases, the J end lost 6 bases, and 11 bases lay between the germline ends. The CDR3 region has the DNA TGTGCCAGTGGGTGGGGGGCCAATGAGCAGTTCTTC. Protein product: CASGWGANEQFF.

The chain has TRBV10-3 and TRBJ1-5, with D unclear. This CDR3 spans 16 amino acids. The germline gives CDR1 ENHRY, CDR2 SYGVKD. Trimming pared 1 base from V and 3 bases from J, leaving 13 bases between. The CDR3 protein is CAISEFGGRNNQPQHF. The CDR3 region has the DNA TGTGCCATCAGTGAGTTTGGCGGCAGAAACAATCAGCCCCAGCATTTT.

The chain is built from TRBV24-1 and TRBJ1-3; D not certain. V gave up 5 bases and J gave up 0 bases, with 13 bases separating them. This CDR3 has 16 residues. Germline V gene sequence: CDR1 KGHDR, CDR2 SFDVKD. CDR3 in amino acids: CATSVKIMSSGNTIYF. The CDR3 DNA follows: TGTGCCACCAGTGTAAAGATCATGTCCTCTGGAAACACCATATATTTT.

The V gene is TRBV6-6, the J gene TRBJ2-3, with TRBD2 identical over 7 bases. CDR1 is MNHNY, CDR2 SVGAGI, per germline (reference sequence). Trimming at V came to 6 bases and at J to 1 base, leaving 7 bases not matched to a gene. This CDR3 comprises 15 residues. This CDR3 is CASRPGLPRTDTQYF. CDR3 coding DNA: TGTGCCAGCAGGCCGGGACTACCCCGCACAGATACGCAGTATTTT.

The gene calls are TRBV30 and TRBJ1-1; 8 bases align to TRBD1. CDR3 length: 13 amino acids. Germline V gene lookup returns CDR1 GTSNPN and CDR2 SVGIG (reference sequence). The V gene end was trimmed by 4 bases and the J gene end by 6 bases; junction bases not matched to a gene: 7. CDR3 bases: TGTGCCTGGACCAGACAGGGGAGCCCTGAAGCTTTCTTT. Its protein product is CAWTRQGSPEAFF.

V and J are TRBV2 and TRBJ1-4; D gene ambiguous. Germline loops: CDR1 SNHLY, CDR2 FYNNEI. V was cut by 0 bases and J by 6 bases, with 14 bases left in between. CDR3 length: 16 amino acids. The CDR3 coding sequence is TGTGCCAGCAGTGAAGCGGCGCGCCCGCGATATGAAAAACTGTTTTTT. Encoded protein: CASSEAARPRYEKLFF. Together with reference TRBV2 and TRBJ1-4, the CDR3 gives the full variable domain: EPEVTQTPSHQVTQMGQEVILRCVPISNHLYFYWYRQILGQKVEFLVSFYNNEISEKSEIFDDQFSVERPDGSNFTLKIRSTKLEDSAMYFCASSEAARPRYEKLFFGSGTQLSVL.

The chain uses TRBV5-6 and TRBJ1-1, with D possibly TRBD1 on 5 matching bases. Germline loops: CDR1 SGHDT, CDR2 YYEEEE. Trimming took off 4 bases at V and 7 bases at J, with 14 bases between the two ends. The CDR3 runs 13 residues. The CDR3 nucleotides are TGTGCCAGCAGCGTGACCCGGGACGGTGAAGCTTTCTTT. Translation gives CASSVTRDGEAFF.

V gene TRBV14 combines with J gene TRBJ1-1, with a tentative D call TRBD1 (5 bases). CDR1 and CDR2 from the germline V gene are SGHDN and FVKESK. With 0 bases removed from V and 2 bases from J, the gap between germline ends came to 13 bases. The CDR3 loop spans 16 amino acids. CDR3 amino acids: CASSQDLGGINTEAFF. Here the CDR3 DNA reads TGTGCCAGCAGCCAAGATTTGGGGGGTATAAACACTGAAGCTTTCTTT.

The chain couples TRBV5-1 to TRBJ1-2; 7 bases are a match to TRBD1. The CDR3 loop spans 14 amino acids. Germline V gene sequence: CDR1 SGHRS, CDR2 YFSETQ. V shed 4 bases and J 4 bases; nucleotides not matched to a gene: 7. The CDR3 sequence: CASSETGRVYGYTF. The CDR3, as DNA: TGCGCCAGCAGCGAGACAGGGAGGGTCTATGGCTACACCTTC.

V is TRBV7-9 and J is TRBJ1-2; the D is unclear. CDR1 and CDR2 from the germline V gene are SEHNR and FQNEAQ (reference sequence). This CDR3 has 12 amino acids. With 3 bases removed from V and 8 bases from J, the gap between germline ends came to 10 bases. CDR3 residues: CASSLGERGYTF. Here the CDR3 DNA reads TGTGCCAGCAGCTTGGGCGAGAGGGGCTACACCTTC.

J is TRBJ2-7 and V is TRBV4-1; 7 nucleotides line up with TRBD1. CDR3 size: 14 residues. Germline values: CDR1 MGHRA, CDR2 YSYEKL. The V gene end was trimmed by 6 bases and the J gene end by 0 bases; junction bases not matched to a gene: 5. This chain's CDR3 is CASRPTGASYEQYF. CDR3 coding DNA: TGCGCCAGCAGACCAACAGGGGCCTCCTACGAGCAGTACTTC.

The chain combines TRBV3-1 (or the pseudogene TRBV3-2) with TRBJ1-2; D uncertain. Germline values: CDR1 LGHDT, CDR2 YNNKEL (reference sequence). There are 13 residues in the CDR3. Trimming took off 4 bases at V and 4 bases at J, with 10 bases between the two ends. CDR3 nucleotide sequence: TGTGCCAGCAGCCCCGGACCCGGCTATGGCTACACCTTC. Encoded protein: CASSPGPGYGYTF.

The chain recombines TRBV10-3 with TRBJ1-2, with D possibly matching TRBD1 (5 bases). The CDR3 has 14 residues. In germline, CDR1 is ENHRY, CDR2 SYGVKD. Trimming cost V 8 bases and J 5 bases, with 18 bases left between them. The CDR3 is CAIGGESEGYGYTF. CDR3 bases: TGTGCCATCGGCGGAGAATCGGAGGGGTATGGCTACACCTTC.

This chain joins TRBV27 and TRBJ1-4, with D perhaps TRBD1 (6 bases). Trimming took off 5 bases at V and 12 bases at J, with 19 bases between the two ends. From germline, CDR1 is MNHEY and CDR2 SMNVEV (reference sequence). The CDR3 runs 14 residues. The CDR3 DNA reads as TGTGCCAGCAGTCCTGCCCCCAGGGGCTTAGAACTGTTTTTT. Residues: CASSPAPRGLELFF.

This chain uses TRBV5-6 with TRBJ1-5, with D uncertain. The CDR3 is 14 amino acids. V lost 1 base and J 4 bases, leaving 9 bases between the germline ends. The germline V gene encodes CDR1 SGHDT and CDR2 YYEEEE. CDR3 coding DNA: TGTGCCAGCAGCTTGTATTCGGGAAATCAGCCCCAGCATTTT. Protein: CASSLYSGNQPQHF.

The chain uses TRBV10-3 and TRBJ1-5; D is unresolved. The CDR3 contains 15 residues. CDR1 ENHRY and CDR2 SYGVKD come from the germline V gene. The V and J ends lost 3 bases and 5 bases respectively, with 14 bases between them. CDR3 region: CAISERSQAYQPQHF. As DNA, the CDR3 is TGTGCCATCAGTGAACGATCGCAGGCGTATCAGCCCCAGCATTTT.